The next 32 T cell receptor beta chains were all read from a single sample in a study of Graves' ophthalmopathy and Graves' hyperthyroidism. RNA transcripts were the source from which TCR beta CDR3 regions were amplified. An initial RT-PCR round employing HTBI primers preceded a second-round multiplex PCR. TCRdb re-called the multiplex PCR reads with MiXCR, one entry per CDR3 protein. The sample lists 300,000 to 500,000 distinct CDR3 sequences, just over 15% occurring once. What was sequenced was peripheral blood. Source of these receptors: a woman in her late teens or twenties with stable Graves' hyperthyroidism.

This chain uses TRBV6-5 with TRBJ1-5; D is unresolved. V lost 2 bases, J lost 2 bases, and 10 bases lay in between. The germline CDR1 and CDR2 sequences are MNHEY and SVGAGI. The CDR3 consists of 15 residues. The CDR3 loop is CASSYRGGGNQPQHF. The CDR3 region has the DNA TGTGCCAGCAGTTACCGGGGTGGGGGCAATCAGCCCCAGCATTTT.

This clonotype showed up many times. V is TRBV6-1 and J is TRBJ1-2; the match to TRBD1 covers 7 bases. Trimming took 4 bases from V and 8 from J; bases not matched to a gene: 7. Germline V CDR1 and CDR2: MNHNS, SASEGT. This CDR3 has 13 amino acids. CDR3 nucleotide sequence: TGTGCCAGCAGTGTTACAGGGGAGGGCGGCTACACCTTC. It translates to CASSVTGEGGYTF.

This chain connects TRBV25-1 to TRBJ2-7; D remains ambiguous. The CDR3 spans 12 residues. Germline V lookup: CDR1 MGHDK, CDR2 SYGVNS. The V end was cut by 4 bases, the J end by 7 bases, with 11 bases between. The CDR3 DNA follows: TGTGCCAGCAGTGGAGGTTTTCGAGAGCAGTACTTC. This gives the protein CASSGGFREQYF.

This clonotype was observed many times. The rearrangement uses TRBV27 and TRBJ2-5, with a weak D call TRBD1 (5 bases). CDR3 size: 15 residues. Trimming left V 5 bases short and J 5 bases short, with 18 bases between. The germline CDR1 and CDR2 sequences are MNHEY and SMNVEV (reference sequence). CDR3 coding DNA: TGTGCCAGCAGTCTAAGGGGAAGTTCTGGGGAGACCCAGTACTTC. It is translated as CASSLRGSSGETQYF.

This clonotype was counted ten times or more. V gene TRBV7-6 combines with J gene TRBJ2-2; D gene uncertain. Trimming pared 3 bases from V and 6 bases from J, leaving 11 bases between. CDR3 length: 14 amino acids. CDR1 and CDR2 from the germline V gene are SGHVS and FNYEAQ. The DNA of the CDR3 is TGTGCCAGCAGCTTCTTAATTGTGCCCGGGGAGCTGTTTTTT. This encodes CASSFLIVPGELFF.

This clonotype was seen at least ten times. The junction does not match germline at one end; this may be a read error. This rearrangement joins TRBV20-1 to TRBJ1-1; 7 positions match TRBD1. The CDR3 spans 11 residues. Germline V gene sequence: CDR1 DFQATT, CDR2 SNEGSKA (reference sequence). CDR3 sequence reads: CSASIGGPGIF. Here the CDR3 DNA reads TGCAGTGCTAGTATAGGGGGCCCAGGTATCTTT.

This clonotype showed up many times. V gene TRBV12-3 or TRBV12-4 combines with J gene TRBJ1-5; no clear D. V lost 2 bases, J lost 5 bases, and 4 bases lay in between. This CDR3 is built from 12 residues. The DNA of the CDR3 is TGTGCCAGCAGTTTACGGGATCAGCCCCAGCATTTT. Protein: CASSLRDQPQHF.

In its sample, this clonotype was seen many times. V gene TRBV20-1 combines with J gene TRBJ2-5; D is possibly TRBD2 (6 bases). The CDR3 has 12 amino acids. V lost 2 bases to trimming and J lost 5 bases, with 9 bases between them. Germline CDR1 and CDR2: DFQATT and SNEGSKA (reference sequence). In DNA, the CDR3 is TGCAGTGCTAGATCTAGCGAGGAGACCCAGTACTTC. Its protein is CSARSSEETQYF.

The chain links TRBV12-3 or TRBV12-4 to TRBJ1-5; D remains ambiguous. The CDR3 sequence is 14 residues long. Trimming shortened V by 2 bases and J by 6 bases, and 11 bases separated the two germline ends. The DNA of the CDR3 is TGTGCCAGCAGTTTATTGGGGATGGGTCAGCCCCAGCATTTT. Amino acid sequence: CASSLLGMGQPQHF.

This clonotype has more than one count but fewer than ten. An end of the junction does not agree with germline; a read error may underlie this. The rearrangement joins TRBV4-1 to TRBJ2-4; 12 bases line up with TRBD2. CDR1 MGHRA and CDR2 YSYEKL come from the germline V gene. This CDR3 has 19 residues. The CDR3 protein is CASSQVALAGGEVKNIKYF. The CDR3 DNA follows: TGCGCCAGCAGCCAAGTAGCACTAGCGGGGGGCGAGGTCAAAAACATTAAGTACTTC.

The table lists this clonotype with many counts. The chain has TRBV27 and TRBJ2-7; 7 nucleotides line up with TRBD1. Germline V gene lookup returns CDR1 MNHEY and CDR2 SMNVEV (reference sequence). V trimming: 5 bases; J trimming: 3 bases; junction bases outside the gene matches: 7. The CDR3 contains 14 residues. CDR3 bases: TGTGCCAGCAGTCCAGGGGGTCATGTCTACGAGCAGTACTTC. Translated, it gives CASSPGGHVYEQYF.

The J gene is TRBJ1-6, the V gene TRBV5-1; 8 bases match TRBD1. This CDR3 is built from 17 residues. The germline gives CDR1 SGHRS, CDR2 YFSETQ. The junction had 4 bases not matched to a gene; V was cut back by 2 bases and J by 0 bases. CDR3 sequence reads: CASSFWTGSSYNSPLHF. CDR3 nucleotide sequence: TGCGCCAGCAGCTTCTGGACAGGGAGCTCCTATAATTCACCCCTCCACTTT. Based on the CDR3 plus reference TRBV5-1 and TRBJ1-6, the full variable domain is KAGVTQTPRYLIKTRGQQVTLSCSPISGHRSVSWYQQTPGQGLQFLFEYFSETQRNKGNFPGRFSGRQFSNSRSEMNVSTLELGDSALYLCASSFWTGSSYNSPLHFGNGTRLTVT.

This sequence joins TRBV5-1 and TRBJ2-7; tentative D call: TRBD1 (5 bases). Germline V gene sequence: CDR1 SGHRS, CDR2 YFSETQ. The CDR3 runs to 13 residues. Trimming pared 0 bases from V and 6 bases from J, leaving 10 bases between. The CDR3 is CASSLEAGREQYF. The CDR3 bases are TGCGCCAGCAGCTTGGAGGCAGGGCGCGAGCAGTACTTC.

This clonotype came up many times. At one of its ends the junction is not consistent with the germline gene, which may arise from a read error. The chain recombines TRBV12-3 or TRBV12-4 with TRBJ2-4; D is ambiguous. The CDR3 loop spans 13 amino acids. In DNA form, the CDR3 reads TGTGCCAGCAGTTTATGGCGGAGAAACATTAAGTACTTC. Translating it yields CASSLWRRNIKYF.

This clonotype was recorded a few times. The chain is built from TRBV12-3 or TRBV12-4 and TRBJ2-7; the match to TRBD1 covers 9 bases. V trimming: 7 bases; J trimming: 5 bases; junction bases outside the gene matches: 9. The CDR3 contains 14 residues. The CDR3 nucleotides read TGTGCCAGCACCCCGGGACAGGGACCTAACGAGCAGTACTTC. It specifies CASTPGQGPNEQYF.

This clonotype was recorded a few times. The rearrangement joins TRBV4-1 to TRBJ1-5; a weak D match, TRBD1 (6 bases). The CDR3 spans 15 residues. V lost 1 base to trimming and J lost 6 bases, with 13 bases between them. CDR1 and CDR2 (germline): MGHRA, YSYEKL. The CDR3 sequence: CASSQGDRSLQPQHF. CDR3 sequence (DNA): TGCGCCAGCAGCCAAGGAGACAGGAGCCTTCAGCCCCAGCATTTT.

Written as DNA, the CDR3 is TGTGCCAGCTCCCCGACGGCTTATAGCAATCAGCCCCAGCATTTT. The encoded protein is CASSPTAYSNQPQHF. V usage is TRBV18 and J usage is TRBJ1-5; D unresolved. The CDR3 runs 15 residues. Germline V gene sequence: CDR1 KGHSH, CDR2 LQKENI. V was cut by 6 bases and J by 0 bases, with 12 bases left in between.

The V call is TRBV15, the J call TRBJ2-7; 8 nucleotides match TRBD1. The germline CDR1 and CDR2 sequences are LNHNV and YYDKDF (reference sequence). J was trimmed by 5 bases and V by 3 bases; bases with no gene match: 9. The CDR3 consists of 15 residues. CDR3 sequence (DNA): TGTGCCACCAGCAGCGAGGACAGGGTCGAGAACGAGCAGTACTTC. Translating it yields CATSSEDRVENEQYF. The whole variable domain, remainder taken from reference TRBV15 and TRBJ2-7, is DAMVIQNPRYQVTQFGKPVTLSCSQTLNHNVMYWYQQKSSQAPKLLFHYYDKDFNNEADTPDNFQSRRPNTSFCFLDIRSPGLGDTAMYLCATSSEDRVENEQYFGPGTRLTVT.

This clonotype was observed many times. The chain uses TRBV5-1 and TRBJ2-7; 9 bases match TRBD2. There are 15 residues in the CDR3. The ends lost 3 bases at V and 3 bases at J; junction bases unmatched: 7. Germline CDR1 is SGHRS and CDR2 is YFSETQ. CDR3 DNA: TGCGCCAGCAGCTCTCGAGGTAGCGGGGGCTACGAGCAGTACTTC. Its translation: CASSSRGSGGYEQYF.

This clonotype was seen repeatedly, ten times or more. At one end, the junction sequence differs from germline, possibly due to a read error. The rearrangement links TRBV19 to TRBJ1-2; D is possibly TRBD1 (5 bases). The CDR3 sequence is 12 residues long. Germline V CDR1 and CDR2: LNHDA, SQIVND (reference sequence). CDR3 sequence: CASKDQGYGHTF. The CDR3 bases are TGTGCCAGTAAGGACCAGGGCTATGGCCACACCTTC.

This clonotype was counted a few times. This rearrangement joins TRBV7-2 to TRBJ2-7; tentatively, D is TRBD1 (6 bases). V lost 4 bases and J 6 bases, leaving 16 bases between the germline ends. The CDR3 is made up of 14 amino acids. Germline lookup yields CDR1 SGHTA and CDR2 FQGNSA. The CDR3 nucleotides are TGTGCCAGCAGCTATAAGGACAGTATAGGCGAGCAGTACTTC. Amino acid sequence: CASSYKDSIGEQYF.

Ten or more counts support this clonotype. The chain combines TRBV28 with TRBJ1-2, with a weak D call TRBD1 (5 bases). The V and J ends lost 8 bases and 9 bases respectively, with 13 bases between them. Germline CDR1 and CDR2: MDHEN and SYDVKM. This CDR3 region has 11 residues. The CDR3 protein is CASQRGNSYTF. CDR3 in DNA: TGTGCCAGCCAACGGGGCAATAGCTACACCTTC.

This clonotype was counted many times. The chain has TRBV19 and TRBJ1-1, with D unresolved. Looked up from germline, CDR1 is LNHDA and CDR2 is SQIVND (reference sequence). CDR3 length: 13 residues. V shed 8 bases and J shed 2 bases, with 12 bases lying between them. The CDR3 here is CASYDGLNTEAFF. CDR3 in DNA: TGTGCCAGTTACGACGGGCTCAACACTGAAGCTTTCTTT.

This clonotype appeared many times. The V gene is TRBV24-1, the J gene TRBJ1-2; the match to TRBD1 covers 9 bases. J lost 8 bases, V lost 4 bases, and 7 bases had no gene match. The CDR3 totals 14 residues. Germline-derived CDR1 and CDR2 are KGHDR and SFDVKD. Here the CDR3 DNA reads TGTGCCACCAGTGAGTCACAGGGGGCTGGCGGCTACACCTTC. It is translated as CATSESQGAGGYTF.

This clonotype was observed at least ten times. The chain is built from TRBV19 and TRBJ2-7, with a possible D match to TRBD1 (6 bases). Looked up from germline, CDR1 is LNHDA and CDR2 is SQIVND (reference sequence). CDR3 length: 18 amino acids. V was clipped by 1 base and J by 4 bases, with 23 bases between them. The CDR3 here is CASSIGPGGGAKSYEQYF. The CDR3 DNA reads as TGTGCCAGTAGTATAGGCCCAGGTGGGGGCGCGAAGTCGTACGAGCAGTACTTC.

This clonotype was observed a few times. The J gene is TRBJ1-2, the V gene TRBV11-2; tentatively, D is TRBD1 (5 bases). The germline V and J ends were trimmed by 3 bases and 4 bases, with 21 bases remaining between them. Germline V gene lookup returns CDR1 SGHAT and CDR2 FQNNGV. This CDR3 contains 17 residues. The CDR3 loop reads CASSLGPGRRRGYGYTF. The CDR3 DNA sequence: TGTGCCAGCAGCTTGGGACCCGGTCGCCGGCGGGGCTATGGCTACACCTTC.

The table lists this clonotype with many counts. The chain recombines TRBV6-5 with TRBJ1-1; no clear D. Per germline, CDR1 MNHEY and CDR2 SVGAGI. This CDR3 contains 13 residues. V shed 7 bases and J shed 5 bases, with 14 bases lying between them. In DNA, the CDR3 is TGTGCCAGCACCAACCCACCGGGGACTGAAGCTTTCTTT. This gives the protein CASTNPPGTEAFF.

This clonotype was seen repeatedly, ten times or more. This rearrangement joins TRBV18 to TRBJ2-7, with D perhaps TRBD1 (6 bases). The CDR3 spans 14 residues. Per germline, CDR1 KGHSH and CDR2 LQKENI. Trimming stripped 2 bases from V and 4 bases from J, with 12 bases between. CDR3 amino acids: CASSPSAGAYEQYF. Here the CDR3 DNA reads TGTGCCAGCTCACCATCTGCAGGGGCTTACGAGCAGTACTTC.

V is TRBV18 and J is TRBJ2-2; D remains ambiguous. The CDR3 length is 16 residues. Trimming shortened V by 3 bases and J by 0 bases, and 11 bases separated the two germline ends. Germline-derived CDR1 and CDR2 are KGHSH and LQKENI. The DNA of the CDR3 is TGTGCCAGCTCACCCCTGTCCAGCCCGAACACCGGGGAGCTGTTTTTT. This codes for CASSPLSSPNTGELFF.

A word on this clonotype: Its ends do not fully match the called genes, so a read error is possible. The rearrangement uses TRBV3-1 and TRBJ1-6; the D gene is possibly TRBD1 (6 bases). This CDR3 comprises 15 residues. The V gene's germline CDR1 is LGHDT and CDR2 YNNKEL (reference sequence). CDR3 coding DNA: TGTGCCAGCAGCCCGGAGACAGGTTATAATTCACACCTCCACTTT. Translating it yields CASSPETGYNSHLHF.

The rearrangement joins TRBV6-2 or TRBV6-3 to TRBJ1-5; D unclear. The V gene lost 2 bases and the J gene lost 6 bases, with 11 bases spanning the gap. Looked up from germline, CDR1 is MNHEY and CDR2 is SVGEGT. The CDR3 spans 14 residues. CDR3 protein: CASSYPDTLQPQHF. The CDR3, as DNA: TGTGCCAGCAGTTACCCCGACACCCTTCAGCCCCAGCATTTT.

This clonotype appeared a few times. The chain carries TRBV5-1 and TRBJ2-2; D gene unclear. The CDR3 runs 13 residues. V lost 1 base and J lost 6, with 7 bases in between. CDR1 and CDR2 from the germline V gene are SGHRS and YFSETQ. CDR3: CASSLWGSGELFF. CDR3 DNA: TGCGCCAGCAGCTTGTGGGGTTCCGGGGAGCTGTTTTTT.